The T cell receptor beta chain under discussion was sequenced for a study of TET2 disruption in CD19-targeted CAR T cells (dated by TCRdb to the late 2010s). Concerning the study at large: Sample numbers were set by the original clinical trial design and sample availability, with no additional inclusion criteria.

With regard to this clone: It has no known antigen specificity. The CDR3 end falls 3 residues outside the read, so it is completed with the germline J gene.

The sample's treatment or condition label, in plain terms: autologous CTL019 cells: CD19 CAR with 4-1BB and CD3 zeta domains. The CD19 CAR incorporated TCR zeta and 4-1BB costimulatory signaling domains. T cells for CTL019 manufacturing were collected from peripheral blood by leukapheresis. The DNeasy Blood and Tissue Kit was used to extract genomic DNA from pre-infusion T cells, peripheral blood, or sorted post-infusion T cells. Overall study outcomes, separate from this receptor: Conclusions about the CAR T cells of the patient were based on extensive analysis of a single subject.

The immunoSEQ assay was used for deep sequencing of the TCR beta chain. As for the original processing: Only productive TCR beta rearrangements were used to compute clonotype frequencies. Held by TCRdb, this immuneACCESS table contains in-frame sequences only and omits some clones. Under half of the omission traces to an unresolved V gene where checked; the cause of the rest is unknown. That table furnishes V, J and clone size, whereas the DNA furnished D and trimming. For this sample, the table gives more than 25,000 clones. The ten largest clonotypes hold under 2.5% of the sample. V trim: 4 bases; J trim: 0 bases; unmatched bases: 13. The germline V gene sets CDR1 to LGHNA and CDR2 to YNFKEQ. The cysteine opens and the phenylalanine closes a CDR3 of 19 amino acids. The CDR3 was read in part: 48 bases, with the frame set at base 1.

The chain uses TRBV4-2 and TRBJ1-5; 9 bases in the junction line up with TRBD1. The sample in question was CD8- CAR+ T cells sorted from cultured blood T cells, obtained for CD19 CAR T cell therapy. The sample's cell subset or site, from its label and the paper: CD8-negative CAR-positive T cells from the infusion product. This sequence was found in a man aged 70 or older with chronic lymphocytic leukemia. The sequenced part of the CDR3 DNA is TGTGCCAGCAGCCGGGGACCTGGACAGGGGCCCTTTAGCAATCAGCCC. This encodes CASSRGPGQGPFSNQP. The entire CDR3 is CASSRGPGQGPFSNQPQHF.